Listed below are T cell receptor beta chains from one sample, sequenced in a study of cytomegalovirus exposure and HLA in healthy donors. Only in-frame clones appear in the TCRdb table, and some are missing; sequencing was by immunoSEQ multiplex PCR. The sample yields about 150,000 clones, 89% seen once. What was sequenced was PBMCs. The receptor source for this set is a woman aged 18-30 years in good health and CMV-seropositive. CDR3s leave out the opening cysteine and the closing phenylalanine or tryptophan. Fields, in order: clone size, D gene, V gene, CDR3 protein. A D gene is named only where the DNA matches it firmly. Expanded clones are given a class, and other clones once, few, many or no size at all.

>-|-|TRBV7-2
ASSRVGRVGAYYNSPLH
>-|TRBD1|TRBV4-3
ASSQGTGAYNEQF
>-|-|TRBV28
ASRPTGSSYEQY
>-|-|TRBV4-1
ASSQAPGTQF
>-|-|TRBV19
ASSMASQGTQY
>-|-|TRBV28
ASSLSQGGAWADTQY
>few|TRBD1|TRBV2
ASRPTGTGEQY
>-|-|TRBV28
ASSFYQPLQDRPYNEQF
>-|-|TRBV5-4
ASSPLQGESEAF
>-|TRBD1|TRBV9
ASSASTGHVDIQY
>once|-|TRBV19
ASGVSKGGTQPQH
>-|TRBD2|TRBV4-1
ASSHPTSGPTDTQY
>-|TRBD1|TRBV9
ASSVDRDRELETQY
>-|-|TRBV11-3
ASSLDRVPGELF
>-|-|TRBV10-2
ASSEPSGQPQH
>once|-|TRBV5-6
ASSLFSNDIRNYGYT
>-|-|TRBV19
ASSGMDLGTNEKLF
>-|-|TRBV27
ASSLSENTEAF
>-|TRBD1|TRBV5-1
ASSFNPDRGQGGYT
>-|TRBD2|TRBV11-3
ASSSPFGTSGGRTGELF
>-|-|TRBV7-2
ASSLDRAPWEQY
>-|TRBD1|TRBV5-4
ASSPDRLVYGYT
>-|-|TRBV12-2
ASRLLPSDKINYGYT
>-|TRBD2|TRBV10-3
ATLGTSVETQY
>-|-|TRBV10-3
AIEDGGAYGYT
>-|-|TRBV9
ASSAQGRSYEQY
>-|-|TRBV21-1
ASTTKPTGLLGYEQY
>-|-|TRBV28
ASSKTSRMGEKLF
>-|-|TRBV7-6
ASSLEQNQETQY
>-|-|TRBV18
ASSPPGAFEKLF
>-|-|TRBV30
AWAPDRLGEQY
>-|-|TRBV6-5
ASSLQGGYGYT
>-|TRBD2|TRBV28
ASSLSTSVGDTQY
>-|-|TRBV27
ASSSSLSNTEAF
>-|TRBD1|TRBV7-6
ASSARTGANTEAF
>-|TRBD1|TRBV27
ASSSSQGTYEQY
>-|TRBD2|TRBV6-5
ASSPLGPGGDTQY
>few|-|TRBV7-2
ASSSQGAYSNQPQH
>few|-|TRBV2
ASRRPQRYEQY
>-|TRBD1|TRBV25-1
ASWDRGFYEQY
>-|-|TRBV10-1
ASSGIRDTRDYEQY
>-|TRBD2|TRBV27
ASSRLALNNEQF
>-|-|TRBV11-1
ASSLDLGSQETQY
>-|-|TRBV30
AWSQDYEQY
>-|-|TRBV18
ASSPTTGLGGDYGYT
>once|TRBD1|TRBV28
ASRPRTGQFSYNEQF
>-|-|TRBV2
ASSRGTGELF
>-|-|TRBV29-1
SVETEAAGELF
>-|-|TRBV7-2
ASSSLVDTQY
>-|TRBD1|TRBV7-9
ASSQRDSSNNEQF
>-|-|TRBV2
ASSEGLDESTDTQY
>-|-|TRBV9
ASSSDSDLDTQY
>-|-|TRBV13
ASSLVTGRGNSPLH